Below, 8 T cell receptor beta chains from the same sample are listed, as sequenced in a study of blood T cell repertoires in COVID-19. The repertoire was sequenced with immunoSEQ multiplex PCR; TCRdb's copy has only in-frame clones and lacks some. The sample yields more than 250,000 clones, roughly 80% seen once. The source material was PBMCs or T cells enriched from blood (not recorded which). These receptors all come from a middle-aged man who had been exposed to COVID-19.

The chain employs TRBV6-5 and TRBJ2-7; D might be TRBD2 (5 bases). V gave up 6 bases and J gave up 0 bases, with 9 bases separating them. The CDR3 is 13 amino acids. Germline CDR1 MNHEY, CDR2 SVGAGI. The CDR3 DNA follows: TGTGCCAGCAGAGCCGGGATCTCCTACGAGCAGTACTTC. Amino acid sequence: CASRAGISYEQYF.

The chain carries TRBV18 and TRBJ2-7, with D maybe TRBD2 (6 bases). This CDR3 contains 15 residues. Germline assignment: CDR1 KGHSH and CDR2 LQKENI. Trimming took off 3 bases at V and 2 bases at J, with 14 bases between the two ends. This CDR3 is CASSPELAGTYEQYF. The CDR3 DNA sequence: TGTGCCAGCTCACCGGAACTAGCAGGGACCTACGAGCAGTACTTC.

The chain joins TRBV5-4 to TRBJ2-7; a weak D match, TRBD2 (5 bases). Germline V gene lookup returns CDR1 SGHNT and CDR2 YYREEE (reference sequence). CDR3 length equals 14 residues. V gave up 6 bases and J gave up 2 bases, with 15 bases separating them. In DNA form, the CDR3 reads TGTGCCAGCACCCCGGACGGAGCGGCCTACGAGCAGTACTTC. Translating it yields CASTPDGAAYEQYF. Complete variable domain (other parts from reference TRBV5-4 and TRBJ2-7): ETGVTQSPTHLIKTRGQQVTLRCSSQSGHNTVSWYQQALGQGPQFIFQYYREEENGRGNFPPRFSGLQFPNYSSELNVNALELDDSALYLCASTPDGAAYEQYFGPGTRLTVT.

The V and J genes are TRBV5-4 and TRBJ2-2; D may be TRBD2 (6 bases). The CDR3 runs to 12 residues. CDR1 and CDR2 (germline): SGHNT, YYREEE (reference sequence). Between the trimmed V and J ends, which lost 7 bases and 4 bases, there was a span of 8 bases. Written as DNA, the CDR3 is TGTGCCAGCGGCGGGATCACCGGGGAGCTGTTTTTT. Translation gives CASGGITGELFF.

This clone was counted a single time. The chain is built from TRBV3-1 (or the pseudogene TRBV3-2) and TRBJ1-2; the D is unclear. From germline, CDR1 is LGHDT and CDR2 YNNKEL (reference sequence). Trimming cost V 1 base and J 7 bases, with 4 bases left between them. The CDR3 loop spans 11 amino acids. CDR3 bases: TGTGCCAGCAGCCAAGTGAGTGGCTACACCTTC. This encodes CASSQVSGYTF.

This sequence joins TRBV6-1 and TRBJ2-1; TRBD2 agrees at 12 bases. J lost 8 bases, V lost 3 bases, and 2 bases had no gene match. Germline V gives CDR1 MNHNS, CDR2 SASEGT. This CDR3 comprises 14 residues. The CDR3 DNA follows: TGTGCCAGCAGTGAGACTAGCGGGAGCTATGAGCAGTTCTTC. Its protein product is CASSETSGSYEQFF.

The CDR3 here is CAWKLAGGYEQYF. CDR3 DNA sequence: TGTGCCTGGAAACTAGCGGGAGGGTACGAGCAGTACTTC. The genes are TRBV30 and TRBJ2-7, with 13 bases fitting TRBD2. This CDR3 has 13 residues. Germline V gives CDR1 GTSNPN, CDR2 SVGIG (reference sequence). V lost 4 bases, J lost 4 bases, and 1 base stayed unmatched.

This clone was counted once. The rearrangement joins TRBV5-4 to TRBJ2-4; D is perhaps TRBD1 (6 bases). The ends were cut back, 0 bases at V and 5 bases at J, with 6 bases in the middle. From germline, CDR1 is SGHNT and CDR2 YYREEE (reference sequence). The CDR3 is 13 amino acids. CDR3 amino acids: CASSLGGQNIQYF. The CDR3 nucleotides are TGTGCCAGCAGCTTGGGGGGGCAAAACATTCAGTACTTC.